This is a list of T cell receptor beta chains from one sample in a study of graft-versus-host responses after intestinal transplantation. Method: immunoSEQ multiplex PCR; TCRdb's copy keeps in-frame clones and lacks some. This table holds approximately 39,000 clones, 94% found once. These receptors have no known antigen. The starting material was unstimulated CD4+ T cells sorted from spleen or lymph node cells, obtained before transplant. These receptors were taken from a human donor who was the organ donor for an intestinal transplant. Both conserved end residues are part of each CDR3. D genes are given only for firm matches. Not all rows give a size; the values are once, few, many and, for expanded clones, a class.

d_gene: -; v_gene: TRBV28; abundance: -; j_gene: TRBJ1-6; CDR3aa: CASSLSQSRNSPLHF; CDR3nt: TGTGCCAGCAGTTTAAGCCAGAGTCGAAATTCACCCCTCCACTTT
d_gene: TRBD1; v_gene: TRBV5-1; abundance: -; j_gene: TRBJ1-4; CDR3aa: CASSSRTGSPTNEKLFF; CDR3nt: TGCGCCAGCAGCTCCAGGACAGGGAGTCCAACTAATGAAAAACTGTTTTTT
d_gene: TRBD2; v_gene: TRBV7-2; abundance: -; j_gene: TRBJ2-7; CDR3aa: CASSLVASGGYEQYF; CDR3nt: TGTGCCAGCAGCTTAGTTGCTAGCGGGGGGTATGAGCAGTACTTC
d_gene: -; v_gene: TRBV2; abundance: -; j_gene: TRBJ1-2; CDR3aa: CASSAPRYGYTF; CDR3nt: TGTGCCAGCAGTGCACCTCGCTATGGCTACACCTTC
d_gene: -; v_gene: TRBV11-2; abundance: -; j_gene: TRBJ2-4; CDR3aa: CASSLDLGGTKNIQYF; CDR3nt: TGTGCCAGCAGCTTAGATTTAGGGGGGACCAAAAACATTCAGTACTTC
d_gene: -; v_gene: TRBV2; abundance: once; j_gene: TRBJ1-2; CDR3aa: CASSDLYRDGYGYTF; CDR3nt: TGTGCCAGCAGTGATCTGTACAGGGACGGGTATGGCTACACCTTC
d_gene: TRBD1; v_gene: TRBV19; abundance: -; j_gene: TRBJ2-7; CDR3aa: CASSLRQGIYEQYF; CDR3nt: TGTGCCAGTAGTCTCCGACAGGGAATCTACGAGCAGTACTTC
d_gene: TRBD1; v_gene: TRBV4-1; abundance: once; j_gene: TRBJ1-5; CDR3aa: CASSQAGQGNQPQHF; CDR3nt: TGCGCCAGCAGCCAAGCGGGACAGGGCAATCAGCCCCAGCATTTT
d_gene: TRBD1; v_gene: TRBV2; abundance: -; j_gene: TRBJ2-4; CDR3aa: CASSKDRGLNIQYF; CDR3nt: TGTGCCAGCAGTAAGGACAGGGGGCTGAACATTCAGTACTTC
d_gene: -; v_gene: TRBV6-1; abundance: -; j_gene: TRBJ1-2; CDR3aa: CASSPEGGYYGYTF; CDR3nt: TGTGCCAGCAGCCCCGAGGGAGGGTACTATGGCTACACCTTC
d_gene: -; v_gene: TRBV5-1; abundance: -; j_gene: TRBJ1-2; CDR3aa: CASSPNGDYGYTF; CDR3nt: TGCGCCAGCAGCCCTAACGGGGACTATGGCTACACCTTC
d_gene: -; v_gene: TRBV30; abundance: -; j_gene: TRBJ1-2; CDR3aa: CAWSDGGRNYGYTF; CDR3nt: TGTGCCTGGAGTGACGGGGGAAGGAACTATGGCTACACCTTC
d_gene: TRBD1; v_gene: TRBV30; abundance: -; j_gene: TRBJ1-2; CDR3aa: CAWRFRDRIYGYTF; CDR3nt: TGTGCCTGGAGATTCCGGGACAGAATCTATGGCTACACCTTC
d_gene: TRBD2; v_gene: TRBV5-1; abundance: -; j_gene: TRBJ2-5; CDR3aa: CASSLLGRGGTQYF; CDR3nt: TGCGCCAGCAGCTTGCTGGGTCGGGGGGGGACCCAGTACTTC
d_gene: TRBD1; v_gene: TRBV5-1; abundance: -; j_gene: TRBJ2-7; CDR3aa: CASSLSGQGYYEQYF; CDR3nt: TGCGCCAGCAGCTTATCCGGACAGGGTTATTACGAGCAGTACTTC
d_gene: TRBD1; v_gene: TRBV5-6; abundance: -; j_gene: TRBJ1-5; CDR3aa: CASSLSDRGSQPQHF; CDR3nt: TGTGCCAGCAGCTTATCGGACAGGGGGAGTCAGCCCCAGCATTTT
d_gene: -; v_gene: TRBV30; abundance: -; j_gene: TRBJ1-5; CDR3aa: CAWSDGTSNQPQHF; CDR3nt: TGTGCCTGGAGTGATGGGACTAGCAATCAGCCCCAGCATTTT
d_gene: TRBD2; v_gene: TRBV30; abundance: -; j_gene: TRBJ2-7; CDR3aa: CAWSGRAGTFSYEQYF; CDR3nt: TGTGCCTGGAGTGGTAGAGCGGGGACCTTCTCCTACGAGCAGTACTTC
d_gene: -; v_gene: TRBV11-2; abundance: -; j_gene: TRBJ1-1; CDR3aa: CASSFQGTEAFF; CDR3nt: TGTGCCAGCAGCTTCCAGGGCACTGAAGCTTTCTTT
d_gene: -; v_gene: TRBV5-6; abundance: -; j_gene: TRBJ1-2; CDR3aa: CASSRVRNYGYTF; CDR3nt: TGTGCCAGCAGCCGGGTCCGAAACTATGGCTACACCTTC
d_gene: -; v_gene: TRBV11-2; abundance: -; j_gene: TRBJ1-6; CDR3aa: CASSHQWGNSPLHF; CDR3nt: TGTGCCAGCAGCCATCAATGGGGCAATTCACCCCTCCACTTT
d_gene: TRBD2; v_gene: TRBV7-9; abundance: -; j_gene: TRBJ2-3; CDR3aa: CASSPGFGRADTQYF; CDR3nt: TGTGCCAGCAGCCCCGGTTTTGGGAGGGCAGATACGCAGTATTTT
d_gene: TRBD1; v_gene: TRBV28; abundance: -; j_gene: TRBJ2-4; CDR3aa: CASSPPDRGGIQYF; CDR3nt: TGTGCCAGCAGTCCCCCGGACAGGGGAGGCATTCAGTACTTC
d_gene: TRBD2; v_gene: TRBV9; abundance: once; j_gene: TRBJ2-7; CDR3aa: CASSGGTRGYEQYF; CDR3nt: TGTGCCAGCAGCGGCGGGACTAGGGGCTACGAGCAGTACTTC
d_gene: -; v_gene: TRBV11-3; abundance: -; j_gene: TRBJ2-5; CDR3aa: CASSLGAGNQETQYF; CDR3nt: TGTGCCAGCAGCTTAGGTGCGGGGAACCAAGAGACCCAGTACTTC
d_gene: TRBD2; v_gene: TRBV4-1; abundance: -; j_gene: TRBJ2-1; CDR3aa: CASSQTTTSGGYYNEQFF; CDR3nt: TGCGCCAGCAGCCAGACTACCACTAGCGGGGGTTACTACAATGAGCAGTTCTTC
d_gene: -; v_gene: TRBV6-1; abundance: -; j_gene: TRBJ2-1; CDR3aa: CASSAGSYNEQFF; CDR3nt: TGTGCCAGCTCGGCGGGGTCCTACAATGAGCAGTTCTTC
d_gene: TRBD1; v_gene: TRBV6-1; abundance: -; j_gene: TRBJ1-1; CDR3aa: CASSSHGQGITEAFF; CDR3nt: TGTGCCAGCAGTTCCCATGGACAGGGGATAACTGAAGCTTTCTTT
d_gene: TRBD2; v_gene: TRBV7-2; abundance: -; j_gene: TRBJ2-3; CDR3aa: CASSPLAGTVADTQYF; CDR3nt: TGTGCCAGCAGCCCGCTAGCGGGGACGGTAGCAGATACGCAGTATTTT
d_gene: -; v_gene: TRBV28; abundance: -; j_gene: TRBJ1-5; CDR3aa: CASSLQVYSNQPQHF; CDR3nt: TGTGCCAGCAGTTTACAGGTTTATAGCAATCAGCCCCAGCATTTT
d_gene: -; v_gene: TRBV4-3; abundance: -; j_gene: TRBJ2-1; CDR3aa: CASSRIGPISYNEQFF; CDR3nt: TGCGCCAGCAGCCGAATAGGGCCAATCTCCTACAATGAGCAGTTCTTC
d_gene: -; v_gene: TRBV30; abundance: -; j_gene: TRBJ2-7; CDR3aa: CAWSVKGSYEQYF; CDR3nt: TGTGCCTGGAGTGTAAAGGGGTCCTACGAGCAGTACTTC
d_gene: -; v_gene: TRBV2; abundance: -; j_gene: TRBJ2-5; CDR3aa: CASSGAEETQYF; CDR3nt: TGTGCCAGCAGTGGGGCAGAAGAGACCCAGTACTTC
d_gene: TRBD2; v_gene: TRBV10-3; abundance: -; j_gene: TRBJ2-5; CDR3aa: CAISEFPGTSGGSRTQYF; CDR3nt: TGTGCCATCAGTGAGTTCCCCGGGACTAGCGGGGGGTCACGGACCCAGTACTTC
d_gene: -; v_gene: TRBV4-3; abundance: -; j_gene: TRBJ2-1; CDR3aa: CASSPLGSFYNEQFF; CDR3nt: TGCGCCAGCAGCCCTTTGGGGAGCTTCTACAATGAGCAGTTCTTC
d_gene: TRBD2; v_gene: TRBV2; abundance: -; j_gene: TRBJ2-3; CDR3aa: CASSGGLAGTDTQYF; CDR3nt: TGTGCCAGCAGTGGGGGACTAGCGGGCACAGATACGCAGTATTTT
d_gene: TRBD2; v_gene: TRBV7-2; abundance: -; j_gene: TRBJ2-5; CDR3aa: CASSQGLAGVSYQETQYF; CDR3nt: TGTGCCAGCAGCCAAGGACTAGCGGGGGTTTCGTACCAAGAGACCCAGTACTTC
d_gene: TRBD1; v_gene: TRBV7-2; abundance: -; j_gene: TRBJ2-1; CDR3aa: CASSLEFTGGPYNEQFF; CDR3nt: TGTGCCAGCAGCTTGGAGTTTACAGGGGGCCCCTACAATGAGCAGTTCTTC
d_gene: TRBD2; v_gene: TRBV18; abundance: -; j_gene: TRBJ2-3; CDR3aa: CASSPGLAGGPADTQYF; CDR3nt: TGTGCCAGCTCACCGGGACTAGCGGGGGGGCCAGCAGATACGCAGTATTTT
d_gene: -; v_gene: TRBV28; abundance: few; j_gene: TRBJ1-6; CDR3aa: CASRQGPNSPLHF; CDR3nt: TGTGCCAGCAGGCAGGGACCTAATTCACCCCTCCACTTT
d_gene: -; v_gene: TRBV28; abundance: few; j_gene: TRBJ1-3; CDR3aa: CASRRAVYGTIYF; CDR3nt: TGTGCCAGCAGACGGGCCGTTTATGGCACCATATATTTT
d_gene: TRBD2; v_gene: TRBV18; abundance: -; j_gene: TRBJ2-7; CDR3aa: CASTGGLADLYEQYF; CDR3nt: TGTGCCAGCACGGGGGGACTAGCGGACCTCTACGAGCAGTACTTC
d_gene: -; v_gene: TRBV2; abundance: -; j_gene: TRBJ2-1; CDR3aa: CASSEGLAPNEQFF; CDR3nt: TGTGCCAGCAGTGAAGGGCTAGCCCCCAATGAGCAGTTCTTC
d_gene: TRBD1; v_gene: TRBV19; abundance: -; j_gene: TRBJ1-1; CDR3aa: CASSRGRDRGPRYTEAFF; CDR3nt: TGTGCCAGTAGTAGGGGCCGGGACAGGGGGCCTAGGTACACTGAAGCTTTCTTT
d_gene: -; v_gene: TRBV30; abundance: few; j_gene: TRBJ2-5; CDR3aa: CAWTPGAETQYF; CDR3nt: TGTGCCTGGACCCCAGGGGCCGAGACCCAGTACTTC
d_gene: -; v_gene: TRBV28; abundance: -; j_gene: TRBJ1-1; CDR3aa: CASSAPQGLGNTEAFF; CDR3nt: TGTGCCAGCAGTGCCCCCCAGGGTTTGGGGAACACTGAAGCTTTCTTT
d_gene: -; v_gene: TRBV7-2; abundance: once; j_gene: TRBJ1-2; CDR3aa: CASSLVGQGITF; CDR3nt: -
d_gene: -; v_gene: TRBV5-5; abundance: -; j_gene: TRBJ2-3; CDR3aa: CASSLYTVTQYF; CDR3nt: TGTGCCAGCAGCTTGTATACGGTTACGCAGTATTTT
d_gene: -; v_gene: TRBV5-1; abundance: -; j_gene: TRBJ1-1; CDR3aa: CASSTRVGDTEAFF; CDR3nt: TGCGCCAGCAGCACACGAGTGGGGGACACTGAAGCTTTCTTT
d_gene: TRBD1; v_gene: TRBV9; abundance: -; j_gene: TRBJ1-1; CDR3aa: CASSVGQGTEAFF; CDR3nt: TGTGCCAGCAGCGTCGGACAGGGGACTGAAGCTTTCTTT
d_gene: -; v_gene: TRBV5-4; abundance: -; j_gene: TRBJ1-2; CDR3aa: CASSSKMENGYTF; CDR3nt: TGTGCCAGCAGCTCTAAAATGGAAAATGGCTACACCTTC
d_gene: -; v_gene: TRBV6-5; abundance: once; j_gene: TRBJ1-2; CDR3aa: CASRSSSGYGYTF; CDR3nt: TGTGCCAGCAGGTCCTCTTCAGGCTATGGCTACACCTTC
d_gene: -; v_gene: TRBV9; abundance: -; j_gene: TRBJ2-2; CDR3aa: CASSVGGGLTGELFF; CDR3nt: TGTGCCAGCAGCGTAGGGGGGGGCCTAACCGGGGAGCTGTTTTTT
d_gene: -; v_gene: TRBV6-1; abundance: -; j_gene: TRBJ2-7; CDR3aa: CASATGHEQYF; CDR3nt: TGTGCCAGCGCGACTGGGCACGAGCAGTACTTC